This TCR beta chain comes out of a study of OX40 agonist ivuxolimab in advanced cancers. Study-wide findings and caveats: Mean expanded clone counts were higher in CD8+ than CD4+ T cells.

Trimming took off 7 bases at V and 0 bases at J, with 19 bases between the two ends. Per the germline V gene, CDR1 is LNHDA and CDR2 is SQIVND (reference sequence). The CDR3 extends over 16 amino acids. Turning to this clone: Its antigen is as yet unknown.

Repertoires were generated with immunoSEQ multiplex PCR, while TCRdb's copy carries only in-frame clones and drops some. The sample records approximately 38,000 clones, around 83% being singletons. The source was CD4+ or CD8+ T cells sorted from blood, collected in a trial of the OX40 agonist ivuxolimab. The receptor was isolated from an adult with an advanced solid tumor such as melanoma, head and neck, liver or kidney cancer. The rearrangement uses TRBV19 and TRBJ2-7, with a possible D match to TRBD2 (6 bases). CDR3 DNA: TGTGCCAGTACCCCGAAGTATGGAGGGAGCTCCTACGAGCAGTACTTC. Its translation is CASTPKYGGSSYEQYF.